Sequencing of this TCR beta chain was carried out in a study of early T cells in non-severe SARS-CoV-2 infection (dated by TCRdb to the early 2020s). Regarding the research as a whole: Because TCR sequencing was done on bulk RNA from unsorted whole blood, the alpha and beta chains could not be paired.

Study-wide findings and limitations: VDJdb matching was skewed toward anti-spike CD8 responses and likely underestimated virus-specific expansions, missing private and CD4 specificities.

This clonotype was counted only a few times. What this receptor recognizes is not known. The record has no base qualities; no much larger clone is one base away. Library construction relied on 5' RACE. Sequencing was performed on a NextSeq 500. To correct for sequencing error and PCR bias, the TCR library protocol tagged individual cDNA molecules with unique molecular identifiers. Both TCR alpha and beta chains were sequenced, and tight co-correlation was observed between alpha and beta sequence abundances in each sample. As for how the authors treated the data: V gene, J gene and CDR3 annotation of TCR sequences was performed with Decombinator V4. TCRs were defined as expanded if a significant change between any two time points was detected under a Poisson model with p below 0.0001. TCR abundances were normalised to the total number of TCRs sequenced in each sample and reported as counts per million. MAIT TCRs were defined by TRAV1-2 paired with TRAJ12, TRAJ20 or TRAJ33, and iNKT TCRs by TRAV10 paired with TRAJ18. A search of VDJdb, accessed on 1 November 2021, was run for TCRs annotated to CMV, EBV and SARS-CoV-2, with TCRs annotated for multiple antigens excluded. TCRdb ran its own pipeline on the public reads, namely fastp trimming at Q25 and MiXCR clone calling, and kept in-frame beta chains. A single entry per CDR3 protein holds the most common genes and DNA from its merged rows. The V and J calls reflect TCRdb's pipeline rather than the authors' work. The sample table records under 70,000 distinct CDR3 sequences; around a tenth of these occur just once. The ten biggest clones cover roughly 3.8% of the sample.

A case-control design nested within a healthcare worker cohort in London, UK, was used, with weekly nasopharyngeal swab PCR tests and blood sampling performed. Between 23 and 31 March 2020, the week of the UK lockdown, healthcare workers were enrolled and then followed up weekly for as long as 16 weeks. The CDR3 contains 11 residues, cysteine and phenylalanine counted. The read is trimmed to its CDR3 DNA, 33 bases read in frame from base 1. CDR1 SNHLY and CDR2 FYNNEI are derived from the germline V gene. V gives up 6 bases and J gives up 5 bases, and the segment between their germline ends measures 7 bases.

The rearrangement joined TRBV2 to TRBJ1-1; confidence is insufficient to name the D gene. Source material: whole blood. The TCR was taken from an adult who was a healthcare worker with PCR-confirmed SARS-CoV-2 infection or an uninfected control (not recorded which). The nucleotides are TGTGCCAGCAGAGAGGGTACTGAAGCTTTCTTT. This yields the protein CASREGTEAFF.